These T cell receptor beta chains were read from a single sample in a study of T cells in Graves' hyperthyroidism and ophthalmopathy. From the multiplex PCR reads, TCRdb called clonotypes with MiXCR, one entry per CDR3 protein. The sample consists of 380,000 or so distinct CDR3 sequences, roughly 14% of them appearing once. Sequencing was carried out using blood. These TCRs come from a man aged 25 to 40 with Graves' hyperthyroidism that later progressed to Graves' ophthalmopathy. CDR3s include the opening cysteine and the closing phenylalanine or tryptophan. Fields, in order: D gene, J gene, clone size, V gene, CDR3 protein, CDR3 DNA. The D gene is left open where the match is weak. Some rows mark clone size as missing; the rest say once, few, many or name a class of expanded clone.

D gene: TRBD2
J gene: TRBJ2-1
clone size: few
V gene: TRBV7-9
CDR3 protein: CASSPPWGTSGGTYNEQFF
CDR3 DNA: TGTGCCAGCAGCCCACCATGGGGTACTAGCGGGGGGACCTACAATGAGCAGTTCTTC

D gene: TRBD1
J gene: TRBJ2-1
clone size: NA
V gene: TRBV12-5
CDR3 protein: CASGLVPFSRIGQGVTNEQFF
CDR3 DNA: TGTGCTAGTGGTTTGGTACCTTTTAGCAGAATCGGACAGGGAGTTACCAATGAGCAGTTCTTC

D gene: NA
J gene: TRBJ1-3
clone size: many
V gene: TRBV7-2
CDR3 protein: CASSLKWGTAGNTIYF
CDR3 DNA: TGTGCCAGCAGCTTAAAATGGGGGACGGCTGGAAACACCATATATTTT

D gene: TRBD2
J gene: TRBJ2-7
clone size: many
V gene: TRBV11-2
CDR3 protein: CASSSRGLAMSSEQYF
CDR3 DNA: TGTGCCAGCAGCTCTAGGGGACTAGCGATGTCAAGCGAGCAGTACTTC

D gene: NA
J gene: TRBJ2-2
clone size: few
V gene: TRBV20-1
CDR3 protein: CSALTPLRSGELFF
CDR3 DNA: TGCAGTGCTCTGACACCTCTTAGGTCCGGGGAGCTGTTTTTT

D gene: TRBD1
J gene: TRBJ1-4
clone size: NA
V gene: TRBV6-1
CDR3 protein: CASSPDRVTNEKLFF
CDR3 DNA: TGTGCCAGCAGTCCCGACAGGGTGACTAATGAAAAACTGTTTTTT

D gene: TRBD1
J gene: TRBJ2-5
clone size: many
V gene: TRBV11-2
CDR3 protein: CASSTGTAVQETQYF
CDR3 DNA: TGTGCCAGCAGCACCGGGACAGCGGTTCAAGAGACCCAGTACTTC

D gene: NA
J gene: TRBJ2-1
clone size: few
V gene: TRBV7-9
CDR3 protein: CASSPTGISYNEQFF
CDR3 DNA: TGTGCCAGCAGCCCTACAGGGATATCCTACAATGAGCAGTTCTTC

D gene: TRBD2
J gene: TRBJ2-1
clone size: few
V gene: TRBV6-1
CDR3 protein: CASSLRRAGEGEQFF
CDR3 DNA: TGTGCCAGCAGCCTCCGAAGGGCGGGGGAAGGGGAGCAGTTCTTC

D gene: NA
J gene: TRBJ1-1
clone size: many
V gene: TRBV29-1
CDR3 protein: CSVDGGTEAFF
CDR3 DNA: TGCAGCGTTGACGGGGGGACTGAAGCTTTCTTT

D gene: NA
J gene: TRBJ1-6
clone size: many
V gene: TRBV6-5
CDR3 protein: CASSYSSALGGNSPLHF
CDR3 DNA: TGTGCCAGCAGTTACTCGTCGGCCCTTGGGGGTAATTCACCCCTCCACTTT

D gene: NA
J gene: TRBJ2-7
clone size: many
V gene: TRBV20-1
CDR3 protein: CSCAGPKTKQYF
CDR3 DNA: TGCAGTTGCGCGGGACCGAAGACTAAGCAGTACTTC

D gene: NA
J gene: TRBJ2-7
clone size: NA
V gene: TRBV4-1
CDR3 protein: CASSQATRSSYEQYF
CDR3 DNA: TGCGCCAGCAGCCAAGCAACACGTAGCTCCTACGAGCAGTACTTC

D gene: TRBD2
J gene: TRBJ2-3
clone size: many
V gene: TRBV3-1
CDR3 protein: CASSERRGDTDTQYF
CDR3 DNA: TGTGCCAGCAGCGAGAGGCGGGGGGACACAGATACGCAGTATTTT

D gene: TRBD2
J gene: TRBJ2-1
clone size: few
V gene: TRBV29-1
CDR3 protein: CSESGASGRYNEQFF
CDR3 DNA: TGCAGCGAAAGCGGGGCTAGTGGCCGCTACAATGAGCAGTTCTTC

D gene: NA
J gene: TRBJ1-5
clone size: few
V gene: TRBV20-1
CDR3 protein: CSAYAAGGNQPQHF
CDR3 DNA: TGCAGTGCTTATGCCGCAGGGGGCAATCAGCCCCAGCATTTT

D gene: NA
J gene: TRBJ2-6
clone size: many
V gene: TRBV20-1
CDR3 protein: CSASWSSGANVLTF
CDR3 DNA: TGCAGTGCCTCGTGGAGCTCTGGGGCCAACGTCCTGACTTTC

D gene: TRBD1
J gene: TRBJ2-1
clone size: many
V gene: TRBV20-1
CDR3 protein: CSAGTVPYNEQFF
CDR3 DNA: TGCAGTGCTGGGACAGTTCCCTACAATGAGCAGTTCTTC

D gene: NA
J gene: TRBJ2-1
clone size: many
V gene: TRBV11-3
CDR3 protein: CASRGRAVEQFF
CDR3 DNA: TGTGCCAGCAGGGGACGAGCGGTTGAGCAGTTCTTC

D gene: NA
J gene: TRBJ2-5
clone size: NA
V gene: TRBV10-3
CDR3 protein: CAIRGVPLETQYF
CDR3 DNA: TGTGCCATCAGAGGTGTGCCTCTAGAGACCCAGTACTTC

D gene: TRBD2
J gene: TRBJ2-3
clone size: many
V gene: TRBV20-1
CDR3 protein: CSARGVGERTSATTDTQYF
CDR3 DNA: TGCAGTGCTAGAGGGGTAGGAGAAAGGACTAGCGCCACCACAGATACGCAGTATTTT

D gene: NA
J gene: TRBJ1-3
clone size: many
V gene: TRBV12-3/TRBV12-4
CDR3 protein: CASSASPGVDTIYF
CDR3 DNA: TGTGCCAGCAGTGCTAGTCCAGGGGTGGACACCATATATTTT

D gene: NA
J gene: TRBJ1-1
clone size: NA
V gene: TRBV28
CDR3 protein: CASSFQGEAFF
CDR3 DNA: TGTGCCAGCAGTTTCCAGGGTGAAGCTTTCTTT

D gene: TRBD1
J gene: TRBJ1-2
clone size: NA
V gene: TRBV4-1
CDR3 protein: CASSPGGVGYTF
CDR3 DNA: TGCGCCAGCAGCCCAGGGGGGGTTGGCTACACCTTC

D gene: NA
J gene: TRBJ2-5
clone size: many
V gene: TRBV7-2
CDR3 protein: CASVRGEETQYF
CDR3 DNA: TGTGCCAGCGTAAGGGGGGAAGAGACCCAGTACTTC

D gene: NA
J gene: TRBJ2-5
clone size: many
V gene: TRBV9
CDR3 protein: CASSESGASGTQYF
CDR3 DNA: TGTGCCAGCAGCGAATCAGGGGCGTCGGGGACCCAGTACTTC

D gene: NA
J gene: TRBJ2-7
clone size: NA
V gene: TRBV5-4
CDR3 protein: CASSLERPPDYEQYF
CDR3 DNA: TGTGCCAGCAGCTTGGAACGTCCACCAGACTACGAGCAGTACTTC

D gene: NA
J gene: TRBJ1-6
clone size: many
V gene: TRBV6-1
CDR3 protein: CASSEARDAYNSPLHF
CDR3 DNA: TGTGCCAGCAGTGAAGCGCGAGATGCTTATAATTCACCCCTCCACTTT

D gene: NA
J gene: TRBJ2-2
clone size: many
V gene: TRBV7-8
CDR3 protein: CASSLYVNTGELFF
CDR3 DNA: TGTGCCAGCAGCTTATACGTGAACACCGGGGAGCTGTTTTTT

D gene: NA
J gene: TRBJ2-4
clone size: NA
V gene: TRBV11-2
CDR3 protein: CASSLSGDIEYF
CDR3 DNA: TGTGCCAGCAGCTTATCCGGGGACATCGAGTACTTC

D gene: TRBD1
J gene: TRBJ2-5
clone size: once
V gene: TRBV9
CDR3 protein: CASSRETGGLETQYF
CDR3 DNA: TGTGCCAGCAGCAGAGAGACAGGGGGCTTGGAGACCCAGTACTTC

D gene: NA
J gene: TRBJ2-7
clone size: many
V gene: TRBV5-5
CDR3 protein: CASSLYRAEGEQYF
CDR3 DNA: TGTGCCAGCAGCTTGTACAGGGCAGAGGGCGAGCAGTACTTC

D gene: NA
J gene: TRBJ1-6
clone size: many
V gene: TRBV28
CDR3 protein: CASSLAGDYSPLHF
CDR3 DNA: TGTGCCAGCAGTTTGGCGGGGGATTATTCACCCCTCCACTTT

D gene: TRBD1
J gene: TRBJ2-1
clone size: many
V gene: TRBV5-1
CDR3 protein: CASSLEGTGRNEQFF
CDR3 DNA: TGTGCCAGCAGCTTGGAAGGGACAGGGCGGAATGAGCAGTTCTTC

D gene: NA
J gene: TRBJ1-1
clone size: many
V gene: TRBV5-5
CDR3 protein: CASSWEGWDEAFF
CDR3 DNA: TGTGCCAGCAGCTGGGAGGGCTGGGATGAAGCTTTCTTT

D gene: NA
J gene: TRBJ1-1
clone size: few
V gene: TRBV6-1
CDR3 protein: CASSPYGRGNTEAFF
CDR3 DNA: TGTGCCAGCAGTCCCTATGGCAGGGGGAACACTGAAGCTTTCTTT

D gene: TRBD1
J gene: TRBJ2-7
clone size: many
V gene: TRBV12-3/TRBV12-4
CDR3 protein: CASSMTGGLYEQYF
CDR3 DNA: TGTGCCAGCAGTATGACAGGGGGCTTGTACGAGCAGTACTTC

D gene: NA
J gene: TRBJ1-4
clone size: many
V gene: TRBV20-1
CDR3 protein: CSASPPGGLREKLFF
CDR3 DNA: TGCAGTGCTAGCCCCCCTGGGGGGCTGAGGGAAAAACTGTTTTTT

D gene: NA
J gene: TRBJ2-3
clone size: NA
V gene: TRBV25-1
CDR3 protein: CASGGLETYDTQYF
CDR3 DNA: TGTGCCAGCGGAGGACTCGAGACTTATGATACGCAGTATTTT

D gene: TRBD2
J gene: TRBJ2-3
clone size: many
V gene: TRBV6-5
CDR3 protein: CASSYSTSGLTDTQYF
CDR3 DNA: TGTGCCAGCAGTTACTCGACTAGCGGACTCACAGATACGCAGTATTTT

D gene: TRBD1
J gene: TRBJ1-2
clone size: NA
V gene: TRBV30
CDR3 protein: CAWSGQGGYTF
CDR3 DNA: TGTGCCTGGAGTGGACAGGGAGGCTACACCTTC

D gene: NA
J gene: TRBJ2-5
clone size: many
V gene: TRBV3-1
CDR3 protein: CASSQDGTAYQETQYF
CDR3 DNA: TGTGCCAGCAGCCAAGATGGGACCGCGTACCAAGAGACCCAGTACTTC

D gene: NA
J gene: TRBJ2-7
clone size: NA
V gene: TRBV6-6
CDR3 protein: CASSYNRDSHEQYF
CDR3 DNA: TGTGCCAGCAGTTACAACAGAGACTCCCACGAGCAGTACTTC

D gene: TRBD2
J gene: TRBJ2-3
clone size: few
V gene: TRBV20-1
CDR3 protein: CSARDIAGGADTQYF
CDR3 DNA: TGCAGTGCTAGAGATATAGCGGGGGGGGCAGATACGCAGTATTTT

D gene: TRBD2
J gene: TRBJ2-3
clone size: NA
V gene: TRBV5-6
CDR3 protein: CASSLDSGSYTDTQYF
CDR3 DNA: TGTGCCAGCAGCTTGGATAGCGGGAGCTACACAGATACGCAGTATTTT

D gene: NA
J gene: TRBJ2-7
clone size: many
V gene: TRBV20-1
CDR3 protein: CSATGPPTGEQYF
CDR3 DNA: TGCAGTGCTACGGGACCCCCGACTGGTGAGCAGTACTTC

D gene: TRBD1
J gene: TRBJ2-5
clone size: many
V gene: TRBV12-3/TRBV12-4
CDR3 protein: CASSTGTDSSLQYF
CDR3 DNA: TGTGCCAGCAGTACCGGGACAGATTCCTCTCTACAGTACTTC

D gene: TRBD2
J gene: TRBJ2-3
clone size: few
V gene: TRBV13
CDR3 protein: CASSYLAGAGDTQYF
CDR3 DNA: TGTGCCAGCAGCTACCTAGCGGGGGCTGGAGATACGCAGTATTTT

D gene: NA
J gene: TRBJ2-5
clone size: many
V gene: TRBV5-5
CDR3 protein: CASRDGGSKWAQYF
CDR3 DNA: TGTGCCAGCAGGGATGGGGGGTCTAAATGGGCCCAGTACTTC

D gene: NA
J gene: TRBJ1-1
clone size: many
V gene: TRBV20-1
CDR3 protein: CSARQPGPGSFF
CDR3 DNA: TGCAGTGCTAGGCAGCCCGGGCCTGGGTCTTTCTTT

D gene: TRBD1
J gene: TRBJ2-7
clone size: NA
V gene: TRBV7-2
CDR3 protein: CASSLAGGYDEQYF
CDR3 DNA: TGTGCCAGCAGCTTAGCAGGGGGCTATGACGAGCAGTACTTC

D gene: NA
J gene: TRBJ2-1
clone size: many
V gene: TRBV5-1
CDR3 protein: CASSLEGDPYNEQFF
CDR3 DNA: TGCGCCAGCAGCTTGGAAGGGGACCCCTACAATGAGCAGTTCTTC

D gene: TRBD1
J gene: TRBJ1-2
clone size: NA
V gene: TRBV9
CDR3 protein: CASSAAGQGSGGYTF
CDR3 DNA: TGTGCCAGCAGCGCAGCGGGACAGGGGAGTGGAGGCTACACCTTC

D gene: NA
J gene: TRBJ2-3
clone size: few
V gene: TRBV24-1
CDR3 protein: CATSDLGGRTQYF
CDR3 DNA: TGTGCCACCAGTGATTTGGGGGGGCGTACGCAGTATTTT

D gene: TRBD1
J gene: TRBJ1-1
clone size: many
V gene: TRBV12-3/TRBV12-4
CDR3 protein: CASSPGDRGTVNTEAFF
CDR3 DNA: TGTGCCAGCAGTCCTGGCGACAGGGGGACAGTGAACACTGAAGCTTTCTTT

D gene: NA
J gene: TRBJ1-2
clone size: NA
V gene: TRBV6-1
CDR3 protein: CASSEFPGNYGYTF
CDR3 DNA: TGTGCCAGCAGTGAATTTCCAGGGAACTATGGCTACACCTTC

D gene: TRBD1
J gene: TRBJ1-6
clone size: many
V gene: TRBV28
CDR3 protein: CASSPGTAGGSPLHF
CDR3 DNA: TGTGCCAGCAGTCCCGGGACAGCGGGTGGTTCACCCCTCCACTTT

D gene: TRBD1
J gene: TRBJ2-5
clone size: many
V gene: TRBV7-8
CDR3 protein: CASTDLPDRETQYF
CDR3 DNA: TGTGCCAGCACCGACTTACCGGACAGGGAGACCCAGTACTTC

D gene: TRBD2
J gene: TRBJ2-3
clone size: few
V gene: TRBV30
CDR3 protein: CASNSGGATDTQYF
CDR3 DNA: TGTGCCTCCAATAGCGGGGGGGCCACAGATACGCAGTATTTT

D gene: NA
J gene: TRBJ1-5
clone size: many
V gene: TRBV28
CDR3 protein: CASSFIPVAAHFLSNQPQHF
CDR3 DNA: TGTGCCAGCAGTTTCATCCCCGTGGCAGCACACTTTCTTAGCAATCAGCCCCAGCATTTT